This is a list of T cell receptor beta chains from one sample in a study of spatial heterogeneity in lung cancer. TCRdb recomputed calls from the 5' RACE reads with MiXCR, one row per CDR3 protein. The sample includes about 120,000 distinct CDR3 sequences, 9.5% to 15% of them seen just once. The source was PBMCs, collected at follow-up. All receptors come from a male donor with early-stage non-small cell lung cancer. CDR3s include the opening cysteine and the closing phenylalanine or tryptophan. A D gene is named only where the DNA matches it firmly. The listing skips clone size in some rows; elsewhere it reads once, few, many or a size class.

j_call: TRBJ2-1
v_call: TRBV20-1
clone_size: .
d_call: TRBD2
cdr3_nt: TGCAGTGCTATAGGGACTAGCGGGGGTCACTCCTACAATGAGCAGTTCTTC
cdr3_aa: CSAIGTSGGHSYNEQFF

j_call: TRBJ1-6
v_call: TRBV30
clone_size: few
d_call: TRBD1
cdr3_nt: TGTGCCTGGCGTTGGCCAGGGACAGATTATAATTCACCCCTCCACTTT
cdr3_aa: CAWRWPGTDYNSPLHF

j_call: TRBJ1-1
v_call: TRBV27
clone_size: .
d_call: .
cdr3_nt: TGTGCCAGCAGTTACAGCCTGAACACTGAAGCTTTCTTT
cdr3_aa: CASSYSLNTEAFF

j_call: TRBJ1-6
v_call: TRBV27
clone_size: few
d_call: TRBD1
cdr3_nt: TGTGCCAGCAGAAACAGGGGGGGTTCACCCCTCCACTTT
cdr3_aa: CASRNRGGSPLHF

j_call: TRBJ1-3
v_call: TRBV5-4
clone_size: .
d_call: TRBD1
cdr3_nt: TGTGCCAGCAGTTCCGGGACAGGGGCGACTGGAAACACCATATATTTT
cdr3_aa: CASSSGTGATGNTIYF

j_call: TRBJ2-7
v_call: TRBV7-2
clone_size: .
d_call: .
cdr3_nt: TGTGCCAGCAGCTCCCGGGCCGTTAGCTCCTACGAGCAGTACTTC
cdr3_aa: CASSSRAVSSYEQYF

j_call: TRBJ2-4
v_call: TRBV28
clone_size: few
d_call: .
cdr3_nt: TGTGCCAGCAGTTTAGGCGGCACCGAAAACATTCAGTACTTC
cdr3_aa: CASSLGGTENIQYF

j_call: TRBJ2-2
v_call: TRBV6-2/TRBV6-3
clone_size: .
d_call: .
cdr3_nt: TGTGCCAGCAGTTACAGTGTTAGCACCGGGGAGCTGTTTTTT
cdr3_aa: CASSYSVSTGELFF

j_call: TRBJ1-2
v_call: TRBV28
clone_size: many
d_call: TRBD1
cdr3_nt: TGTGCCAGCAGTTCCGGACAGGCTTCCTATGGCTACACCTTC
cdr3_aa: CASSSGQASYGYTF

j_call: TRBJ1-4
v_call: TRBV29-1
clone_size: many
d_call: TRBD1
cdr3_nt: TGCAGCGGAACTGGGACAGGGGACCGGAAACTGTTTTTT
cdr3_aa: CSGTGTGDRKLFF

j_call: TRBJ1-6
v_call: TRBV20-1
clone_size: few
d_call: .
cdr3_nt: TGCAGTGCTAGAGATCACGGGACCCAATATTCACCCCTCCACTTT
cdr3_aa: CSARDHGTQYSPLHF

j_call: TRBJ1-3
v_call: TRBV2
clone_size: few
d_call: .
cdr3_nt: TGTGCCAGCAGTGAAGGTCTAGCGGGAAACACCATATATTTT
cdr3_aa: CASSEGLAGNTIYF

j_call: TRBJ2-4
v_call: TRBV7-2
clone_size: few
d_call: .
cdr3_nt: TGTGCCAGCAGCCCGGACCCTGGGAACATTCAGTACTTC
cdr3_aa: CASSPDPGNIQYF

j_call: TRBJ2-1
v_call: TRBV6-5
clone_size: many
d_call: .
cdr3_nt: TGTGCCAGCAGTTACTCGAAGGGGAGGAATGAGCAGTTCTTC
cdr3_aa: CASSYSKGRNEQFF

j_call: TRBJ2-1
v_call: TRBV20-1
clone_size: few
d_call: .
cdr3_nt: TGCAGTGCATCTGACAGAACGAGCTCCTACAATGAGCAGTTCTTC
cdr3_aa: CSASDRTSSYNEQFF

j_call: TRBJ2-7
v_call: TRBV24-1
clone_size: few
d_call: .
cdr3_nt: TGTGCCACCAGTGATTCTGGCGAGCCCTACGAGCAGTACTTC
cdr3_aa: CATSDSGEPYEQYF

j_call: TRBJ2-3
v_call: TRBV20-1
clone_size: .
d_call: .
cdr3_nt: TGCAGTGCTATCAGGGGAGAACCAACGCAGTATTTT
cdr3_aa: CSAIRGEPTQYF

j_call: TRBJ2-3
v_call: TRBV10-3
clone_size: many
d_call: TRBD1
cdr3_nt: TGTGCCATCAGCGGGGGACAGGGGGTAAATACGCAGTATTTT
cdr3_aa: CAISGGQGVNTQYF

j_call: TRBJ2-3
v_call: TRBV5-1
clone_size: .
d_call: .
cdr3_nt: TGCGCCAGCAGCTTGCGGGTCTCCGGCACAGATACGCAGTATTTT
cdr3_aa: CASSLRVSGTDTQYF

j_call: TRBJ1-2
v_call: TRBV7-2
clone_size: .
d_call: TRBD1
cdr3_nt: TGTGCCAGCAGCTTGGCGGGGACAGAGCCTTATGGCTACACCTTC
cdr3_aa: CASSLAGTEPYGYTF

j_call: TRBJ2-5
v_call: TRBV7-2
clone_size: .
d_call: .
cdr3_nt: TGTGCCAGCAGCTTAGAGGGGGTTGGAGAGACCCAGTACTTC
cdr3_aa: CASSLEGVGETQYF

j_call: TRBJ2-7
v_call: TRBV21-1
clone_size: few
d_call: .
cdr3_nt: TGTGCCAGCAGCTTCCGGCACCCGGGGTCCGAGCAGTACTTC
cdr3_aa: CASSFRHPGSEQYF

j_call: TRBJ1-5
v_call: TRBV7-6
clone_size: .
d_call: .
cdr3_nt: TGTGCCAGCAGCTTATTGGATCAGCCCCAGCATTTT
cdr3_aa: CASSLLDQPQHF

j_call: TRBJ1-1
v_call: TRBV6-5
clone_size: .
d_call: .
cdr3_nt: TGTGCCAGCCGCGCCCGGGAGTACCTTATGAACACTGAAGCTTTCTTT
cdr3_aa: CASRAREYLMNTEAFF

j_call: TRBJ2-4
v_call: TRBV7-9
clone_size: few
d_call: TRBD1
cdr3_nt: TGTGCCAGCAGCTTACCGGGACAGGGTAACATTCAGTACTTC
cdr3_aa: CASSLPGQGNIQYF

j_call: TRBJ2-5
v_call: TRBV29-1
clone_size: many
d_call: .
cdr3_nt: TGCAGCGTTGAAGACTTCGGGGGGCGCGAAGAGACCCAGTACTTC
cdr3_aa: CSVEDFGGREETQYF

j_call: TRBJ1-1
v_call: TRBV5-1
clone_size: few
d_call: .
cdr3_nt: TGCGCCAGCAGCGCTATGGGAATGAACACTGAAGCTTTCTTT
cdr3_aa: CASSAMGMNTEAFF

j_call: TRBJ1-1
v_call: TRBV5-1
clone_size: .
d_call: .
cdr3_nt: TGCGCCAGCAGCTTGTGGGACACCATGAACACTGAAGCTTTCTTT
cdr3_aa: CASSLWDTMNTEAFF

j_call: TRBJ1-1
v_call: TRBV5-1
clone_size: .
d_call: TRBD1
cdr3_nt: TGCGCCAGCAGCTTGGAGGGGGCCTCTGAAGCTTTCTTT
cdr3_aa: CASSLEGASEAFF

j_call: TRBJ2-2
v_call: TRBV20-1
clone_size: many
d_call: .
cdr3_nt: TGCAGTGTTGGGGGCGGCGGGGAGCTGTTTTTT
cdr3_aa: CSVGGGGELFF

j_call: TRBJ1-3
v_call: TRBV7-2
clone_size: .
d_call: .
cdr3_nt: TGTGCCAGCAGCTTAGATAGAAGAAACACCATATATTTT
cdr3_aa: CASSLDRRNTIYF

j_call: TRBJ1-4
v_call: TRBV18
clone_size: many
d_call: TRBD1
cdr3_nt: TGTGCCAGCTCATCTTCCAGGGGGAATGAAAAACTGTTTTTT
cdr3_aa: CASSSSRGNEKLFF

j_call: TRBJ2-7
v_call: TRBV11-3
clone_size: .
d_call: .
cdr3_nt: TGTGCCAGTTCGAGCCTCTCCTACGAGCAGTACTTC
cdr3_aa: CASSSLSYEQYF

j_call: TRBJ2-5
v_call: TRBV4-2
clone_size: .
d_call: .
cdr3_nt: TGTGCCAGCAGCCAAGATCCCGTTCGGATAGAGACCCAGTACTTC
cdr3_aa: CASSQDPVRIETQYF

j_call: TRBJ1-4
v_call: TRBV2
clone_size: .
d_call: .
cdr3_nt: TGTGCCATCCCGTCAGGGAAAAATGAAAAACTGTTTTTT
cdr3_aa: CAIPSGKNEKLFF

j_call: TRBJ2-7
v_call: TRBV7-9
clone_size: many
d_call: TRBD2
cdr3_nt: TGTGCCAGCAGCTCTTTAGCGGGGGCGGGTTCGGAGCAGTACTTC
cdr3_aa: CASSSLAGAGSEQYF

j_call: TRBJ2-5
v_call: TRBV27
clone_size: few
d_call: .
cdr3_nt: TGTGCCAGCAGGCGCGGGAAAGAGACCCAGTACTTC
cdr3_aa: CASRRGKETQYF

j_call: TRBJ2-1
v_call: TRBV11-1
clone_size: many
d_call: .
cdr3_nt: TGTGCCAGCAGCAACGACTACAATGAGCAGTTCTTC
cdr3_aa: CASSNDYNEQFF

j_call: TRBJ2-7
v_call: TRBV3-1
clone_size: .
d_call: .
cdr3_nt: TGTGCCAGCAGCCAAGGCGGCTGGGCCTACGAGCAGTACTTC
cdr3_aa: CASSQGGWAYEQYF

j_call: TRBJ2-4
v_call: TRBV28
clone_size: .
d_call: TRBD1
cdr3_nt: TGTGCCAGCAGTCCCGGGACAGGGATAAACATTCAGTACTTC
cdr3_aa: CASSPGTGINIQYF

j_call: TRBJ2-5
v_call: TRBV5-1
clone_size: few
d_call: .
cdr3_nt: TGCGCCAGCAGCTTGGCCCGGGGGGCAGAGACCCAGTACTTC
cdr3_aa: CASSLARGAETQYF

j_call: TRBJ1-5
v_call: TRBV7-8
clone_size: few
d_call: TRBD1
cdr3_nt: TGTGCCAGCAGCCCTGACAGGGCAGGCAATCAGCCCCAGCATTTT
cdr3_aa: CASSPDRAGNQPQHF

j_call: TRBJ1-1
v_call: TRBV28
clone_size: few
d_call: .
cdr3_nt: TGTGCCAGCAGTTTATGGGCAGGGACGGTGAACACTGAAGCTTTCTTT
cdr3_aa: CASSLWAGTVNTEAFF

j_call: TRBJ2-1
v_call: TRBV7-9
clone_size: many
d_call: TRBD2
cdr3_nt: TGTGCCAGCAGCTCCCTGTCCGGCGGGGGGTTAGGTGAGCAGTTCTTC
cdr3_aa: CASSSLSGGGLGEQFF

j_call: TRBJ1-2
v_call: TRBV12-3/TRBV12-4
clone_size: .
d_call: .
cdr3_nt: TGTGCCAGCAGTCCGAAAAGGGCAGGGAGTGGCTACACCTTC
cdr3_aa: CASSPKRAGSGYTF

j_call: TRBJ2-7
v_call: TRBV7-2
clone_size: .
d_call: .
cdr3_nt: TGTGCCAGCAGCTTACCCCCCTTCTACGAGCAGTACTTC
cdr3_aa: CASSLPPFYEQYF

j_call: TRBJ1-5
v_call: TRBV5-1
clone_size: .
d_call: .
cdr3_nt: TGCGCCAGCAGCTTGGCGGGCACCCAAAATCAGCCCCAGCATTTT
cdr3_aa: CASSLAGTQNQPQHF

j_call: TRBJ2-7
v_call: TRBV20-1
clone_size: few
d_call: TRBD2
cdr3_nt: TGCAGTGCGGATGGTAGCGGGGGTCGCGAGCAGTACTTC
cdr3_aa: CSADGSGGREQYF

j_call: TRBJ1-1
v_call: TRBV5-1
clone_size: few
d_call: .
cdr3_nt: TGCGCCAGCAGCATGGAACATTTCACTGAAGCTTTCTTT
cdr3_aa: CASSMEHFTEAFF

j_call: TRBJ2-6
v_call: TRBV29-1
clone_size: few
d_call: .
cdr3_nt: TGCAGCGTTGTTCCTACAGGGCTCTCTGGGGCCAACGTCCTGACTTTC
cdr3_aa: CSVVPTGLSGANVLTF

j_call: TRBJ2-6
v_call: TRBV4-3
clone_size: many
d_call: TRBD1
cdr3_nt: TGCGCCAGCAGCCAAGAGACAGGGACTGGGGCCAACGTCCTGACTTTC
cdr3_aa: CASSQETGTGANVLTF

j_call: TRBJ1-5
v_call: TRBV4-3
clone_size: .
d_call: .
cdr3_nt: TGCGCCAGCAGCCAAGATCGGCAGGGCAGCAATCAGCCCCAGCATTTT
cdr3_aa: CASSQDRQGSNQPQHF

j_call: TRBJ2-3
v_call: TRBV5-1
clone_size: few
d_call: .
cdr3_nt: TGCGCCAGCAGCTTGGGATCGTCCCAGGGCACAGATACGCAGTATTTT
cdr3_aa: CASSLGSSQGTDTQYF

j_call: TRBJ2-5
v_call: TRBV7-9
clone_size: few
d_call: .
cdr3_nt: TGTGCCAGCAACCGACAGGGAGGAGGGGAGACCCAGTACTTC
cdr3_aa: CASNRQGGGETQYF

j_call: TRBJ1-4
v_call: TRBV20-1
clone_size: few
d_call: .
cdr3_nt: TGCAGTGCTAGATTGGGTCAGCGTAATGAAAAACTGTTTTTT
cdr3_aa: CSARLGQRNEKLFF